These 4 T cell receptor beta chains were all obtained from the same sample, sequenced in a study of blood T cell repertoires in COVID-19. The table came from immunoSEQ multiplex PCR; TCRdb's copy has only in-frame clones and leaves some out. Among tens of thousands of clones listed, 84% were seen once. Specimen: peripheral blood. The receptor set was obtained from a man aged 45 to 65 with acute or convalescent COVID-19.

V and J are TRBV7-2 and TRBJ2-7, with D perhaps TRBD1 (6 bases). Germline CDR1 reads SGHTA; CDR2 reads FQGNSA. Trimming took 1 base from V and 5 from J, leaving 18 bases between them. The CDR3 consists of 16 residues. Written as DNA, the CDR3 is TGTGCCAGCAGCTTAGTTCTGGGACATAGGAACCACGAGCAGTACTTC. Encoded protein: CASSLVLGHRNHEQYF.

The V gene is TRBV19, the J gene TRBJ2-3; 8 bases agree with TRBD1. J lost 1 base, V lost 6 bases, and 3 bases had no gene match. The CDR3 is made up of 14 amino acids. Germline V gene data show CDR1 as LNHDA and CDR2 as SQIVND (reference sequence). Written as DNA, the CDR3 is TGTGCCAGTAGGAAACAGGGGGGCACAGATACGCAGTATTTT. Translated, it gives CASRKQGGTDTQYF. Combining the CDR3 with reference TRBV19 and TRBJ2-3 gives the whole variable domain DGGITQSPKYLFRKEGQNVTLSCEQNLNHDAMYWYRQDPGQGLRLIYYSQIVNDFQKGDIAEGYSVSREKKESFPLTVTSAQKNPTAFYLCASRKQGGTDTQYFGPGTRLTVL.

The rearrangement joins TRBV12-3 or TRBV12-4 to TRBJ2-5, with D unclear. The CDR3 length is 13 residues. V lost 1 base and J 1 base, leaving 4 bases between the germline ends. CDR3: CASSLVSQETQYF. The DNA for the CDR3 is TGTGCCAGCAGTTTAGTTAGCCAAGAGACCCAGTACTTC.

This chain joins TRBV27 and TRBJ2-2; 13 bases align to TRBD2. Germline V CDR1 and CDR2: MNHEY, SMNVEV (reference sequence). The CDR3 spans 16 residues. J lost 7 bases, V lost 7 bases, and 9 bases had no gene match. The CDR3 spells CASTSGLAGRVGELFF. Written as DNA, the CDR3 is TGTGCCAGCACCTCGGGACTAGCGGGGAGGGTCGGGGAGCTGTTTTTT.